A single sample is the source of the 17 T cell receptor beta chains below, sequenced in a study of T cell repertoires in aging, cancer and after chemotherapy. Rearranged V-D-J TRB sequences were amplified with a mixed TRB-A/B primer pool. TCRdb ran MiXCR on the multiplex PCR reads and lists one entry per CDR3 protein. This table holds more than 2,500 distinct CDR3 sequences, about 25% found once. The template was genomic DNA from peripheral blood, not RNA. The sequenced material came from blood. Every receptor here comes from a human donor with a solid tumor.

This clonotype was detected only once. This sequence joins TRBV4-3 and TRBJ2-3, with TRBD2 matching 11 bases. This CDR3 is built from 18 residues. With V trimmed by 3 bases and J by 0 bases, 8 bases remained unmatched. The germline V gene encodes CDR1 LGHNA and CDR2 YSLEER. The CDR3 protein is CASSHPSGGLSSTDTQYF. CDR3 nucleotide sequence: TGCGCCAGCAGCCACCCTAGCGGGGGGCTTTCTAGCACAGATACGCAGTATTTT.

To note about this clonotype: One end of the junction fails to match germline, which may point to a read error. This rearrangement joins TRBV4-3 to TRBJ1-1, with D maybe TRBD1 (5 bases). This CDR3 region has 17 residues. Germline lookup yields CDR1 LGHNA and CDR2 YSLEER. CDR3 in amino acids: CASSQDRRQGRNTEAFF. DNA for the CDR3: TGTGCCAGCAGCCAAGATAGGAGGCAGGGTCGGAACACTGAAGCTTTCTTT.

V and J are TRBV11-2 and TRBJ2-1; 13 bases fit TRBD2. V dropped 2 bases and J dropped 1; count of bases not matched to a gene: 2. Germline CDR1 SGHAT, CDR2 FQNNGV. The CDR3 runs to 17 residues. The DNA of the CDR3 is TGTGCCAGCAGCTTAACTAGCGGGGGGGTATCCTACAATGAGCAGTTCTTC. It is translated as CASSLTSGGVSYNEQFF.

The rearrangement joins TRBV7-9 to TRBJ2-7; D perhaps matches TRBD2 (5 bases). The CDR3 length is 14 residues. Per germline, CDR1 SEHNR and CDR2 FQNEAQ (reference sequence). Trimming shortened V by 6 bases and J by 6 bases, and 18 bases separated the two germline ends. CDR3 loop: CASRPSQRLCEQYF. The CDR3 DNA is TGTGCCAGCAGGCCTAGCCAGCGGTTGTGCGAGCAGTACTTC.

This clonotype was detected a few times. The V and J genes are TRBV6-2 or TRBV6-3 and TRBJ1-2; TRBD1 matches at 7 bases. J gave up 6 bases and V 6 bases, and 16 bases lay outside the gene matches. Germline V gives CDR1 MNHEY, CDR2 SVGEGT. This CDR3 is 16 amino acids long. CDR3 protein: CASSSSRQGMWDGYTF. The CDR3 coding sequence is TGTGCCAGCAGCTCGTCTCGACAGGGAATGTGGGATGGCTACACCTTC.

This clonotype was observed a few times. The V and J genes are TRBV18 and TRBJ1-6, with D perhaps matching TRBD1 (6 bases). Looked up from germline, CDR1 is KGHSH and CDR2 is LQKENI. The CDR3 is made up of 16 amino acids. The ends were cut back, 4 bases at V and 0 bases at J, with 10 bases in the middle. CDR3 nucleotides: TGTGCCAGCTCACGTCAGGGGAGCTCCTATAATTCACCCCTCCACTTT. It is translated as CASSRQGSSYNSPLHF.

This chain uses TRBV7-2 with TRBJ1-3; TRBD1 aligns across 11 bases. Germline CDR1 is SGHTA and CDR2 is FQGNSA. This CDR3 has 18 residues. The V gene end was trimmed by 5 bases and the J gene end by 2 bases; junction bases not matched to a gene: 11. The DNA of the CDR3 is TGTGCCAGCAGCATCCGGGACAGGGGGGTTTGGCCTGGAAACACCATATATTTT. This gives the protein CASSIRDRGVWPGNTIYF.

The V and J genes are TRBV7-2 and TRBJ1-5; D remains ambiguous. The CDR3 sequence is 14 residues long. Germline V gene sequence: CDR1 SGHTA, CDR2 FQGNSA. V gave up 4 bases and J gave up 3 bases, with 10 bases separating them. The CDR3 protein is CASSSNDANQPQHF. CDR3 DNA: TGTGCCAGCAGCTCAAATGACGCCAATCAGCCCCAGCATTTT.

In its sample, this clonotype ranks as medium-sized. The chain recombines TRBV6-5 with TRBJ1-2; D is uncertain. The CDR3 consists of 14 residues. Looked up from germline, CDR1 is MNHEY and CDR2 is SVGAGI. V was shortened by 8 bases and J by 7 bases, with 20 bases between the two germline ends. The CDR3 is CASSDGETRRGYTF. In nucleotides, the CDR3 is TGTGCCAGCTCGGATGGGGAGACACGGCGTGGCTACACCTTC.

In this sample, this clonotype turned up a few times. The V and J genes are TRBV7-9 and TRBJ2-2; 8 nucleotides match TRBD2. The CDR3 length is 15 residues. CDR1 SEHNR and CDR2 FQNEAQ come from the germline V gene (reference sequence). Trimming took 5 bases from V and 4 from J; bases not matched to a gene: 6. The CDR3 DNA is TGTGCCAGCAGCCCTGGCGGGGGGATCACCGGGGAGCTGTTTTTT. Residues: CASSPGGGITGELFF.

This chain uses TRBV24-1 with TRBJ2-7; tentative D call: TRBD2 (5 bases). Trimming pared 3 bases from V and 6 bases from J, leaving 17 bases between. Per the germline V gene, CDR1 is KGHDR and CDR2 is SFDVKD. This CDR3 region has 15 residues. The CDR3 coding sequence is TGTGCCACCAGTGATGCGGCCTCGGAGGTGGTCGAGCAGTACTTC. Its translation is CATSDAASEVVEQYF.

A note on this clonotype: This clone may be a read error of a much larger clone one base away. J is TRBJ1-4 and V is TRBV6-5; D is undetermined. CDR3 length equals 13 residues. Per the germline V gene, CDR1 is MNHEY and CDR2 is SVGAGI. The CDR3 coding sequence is TGTGCCAGCAGTGTAAACACTAGTGAAAAACTGTTTTTT. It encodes CASSVNTSEKLFF.

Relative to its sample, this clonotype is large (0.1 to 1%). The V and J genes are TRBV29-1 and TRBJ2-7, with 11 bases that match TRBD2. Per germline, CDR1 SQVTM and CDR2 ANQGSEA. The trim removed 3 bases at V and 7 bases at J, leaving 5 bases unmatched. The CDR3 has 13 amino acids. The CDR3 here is CSVDIAGGLEQYF. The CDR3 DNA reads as TGCAGCGTTGATATAGCGGGGGGGCTGGAGCAGTACTTC.

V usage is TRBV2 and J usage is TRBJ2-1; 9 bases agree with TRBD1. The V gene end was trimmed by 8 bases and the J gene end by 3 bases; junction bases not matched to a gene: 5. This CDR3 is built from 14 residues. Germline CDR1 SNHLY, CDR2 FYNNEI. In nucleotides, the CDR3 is TGTGCCAGCTTCTGGGACAGGGTCTACAATGAGCAGTTCTTC. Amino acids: CASFWDRVYNEQFF.

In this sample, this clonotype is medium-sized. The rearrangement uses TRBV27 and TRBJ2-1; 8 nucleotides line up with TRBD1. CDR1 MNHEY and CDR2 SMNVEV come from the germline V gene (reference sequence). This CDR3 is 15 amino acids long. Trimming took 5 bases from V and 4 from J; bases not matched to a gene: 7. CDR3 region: CASSPRTGSYNEQFF. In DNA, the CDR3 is TGTGCCAGCAGTCCTCGGACAGGGTCTTACAATGAGCAGTTCTTC.

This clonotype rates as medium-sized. The CDR3 sequence: CASSAGLDGETQYF. CDR3 in DNA: TGTGCCAGCAGCGCCGGACTGGACGGGGAGACCCAGTACTTC. The chain recombines TRBV5-6 with TRBJ2-5; tentative D call: TRBD2 (5 bases). V shed 4 bases and J shed 5 bases, with 15 bases lying between them. Germline lookup yields CDR1 SGHDT and CDR2 YYEEEE. The CDR3 totals 14 residues. The full variable domain, with the rest looked up from reference TRBV5-6 and TRBJ2-5, is DAGVTQSPTHLIKTRGQQVTLRCSPKSGHDTVSWYQQALGQGPQFIFQYYEEEERQRGNFPDRFSGHQFPNYSSELNVNALLLGDSALYLCASSAGLDGETQYFGPGTRLLVL.

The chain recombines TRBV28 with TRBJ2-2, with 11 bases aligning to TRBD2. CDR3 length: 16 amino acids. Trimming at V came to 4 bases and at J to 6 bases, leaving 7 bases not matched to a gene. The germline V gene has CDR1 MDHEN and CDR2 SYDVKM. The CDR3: CASSWGGTSGSGELFF. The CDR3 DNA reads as TGTGCCAGCAGTTGGGGGGGGACTAGCGGTTCCGGGGAGCTGTTTTTT.